This entry lists 6 T cell receptor beta chains sequenced from one sample in a study of T cell repertoires in cytomegalovirus infection. TCRdb redid the calling of the reads with MiXCR, one entry per CDR3 protein. The table has about 600,000 distinct CDR3 sequences, roughly a quarter seen once. Sequences were obtained from CD8+ T cells from PBMCs. These receptors originate from a human donor in good health (CMV status not recorded). Some clones in this sample may be carry-over from other donors' samples.

This clonotype was counted between two and nine times. This chain uses TRBV2 with TRBJ1-2, with D tentatively TRBD1 (6 bases). Trimming shortened V by 3 bases and J by 4 bases, and 15 bases separated the two germline ends. The germline gives CDR1 SNHLY, CDR2 FYNNEI. This CDR3 is 15 amino acids long. The CDR3 nucleotides read TGTGCCAGCAGTGAGGCAGGGGCCGGGTTCTATGGCTACACCTTC. Translated: CASSEAGAGFYGYTF.

The chain couples TRBV19 to TRBJ1-1; D gene ambiguous. This CDR3 comprises 14 residues. CDR1 LNHDA and CDR2 SQIVND come from the germline V gene (reference sequence). The V end was cut by 3 bases, the J end by 4 bases, with 12 bases between. The CDR3: CASSILTGTTEAFF. CDR3 DNA sequence: TGTGCCAGTAGTATTTTAACTGGCACCACTGAAGCTTTCTTT.

About this clonotype itself: The CDR3 carries no conserved terminal phenylalanine or tryptophan, so it likely arises from a read error. No DNA is shown, since the ends of the CDR3 on it are uncertain; the CDR3 is the one TCRdb lists. The genes are TRBV11-2 and TRBJ2-5; whether TRBD1, the table's D call, matches the DNA was not checked. Per the germline V gene, CDR1 is SGHAT and CDR2 is FQNNGV. Termini included, the CDR3 measures 13 amino acids. CDR3 residues: CASSLGPSWGPQV.

J is TRBJ1-2 and V is TRBV7-9; D ambiguous. The germline gives CDR1 SEHNR, CDR2 FQNEAQ (reference sequence). The V end lost 5 bases, the J end lost 8 bases, and 18 bases lay between the germline ends. The CDR3 runs to 14 residues. The CDR3 DNA follows: TGTGCCAGCAGCCCGCGGGCCGGGGTCGACGGCTACACCTTC. Protein sequence: CASSPRAGVDGYTF.

This clonotype showed up just a few times. CDR3 nucleotide sequence: TGTGCCAGCAGTGCTAGGGACAGCGGCTACGAGCAGTACGTC. It specifies CASSARDSGYEQYV. V and J are TRBV6-1 and TRBJ2-7; 7 bases are a match to TRBD1. This CDR3 is 14 amino acids long. Trimming at V came to 4 bases and at J to 3 bases, leaving 6 bases not matched to a gene. Germline V gene data show CDR1 as MNHNS and CDR2 as SASEGT.

Note on this clonotype: The junction and the germline gene differ at one end; a read error may be behind it. The chain has TRBV29-1 and TRBJ2-2; 7 bases line up with TRBD1. Germline lookup yields CDR1 SQVTM and CDR2 ANQGSEA. This CDR3 has 16 amino acids. CDR3 loop: CSVEDRRGRNTEELFF. As DNA, the CDR3 is TGCAGCGTTGAAGATAGAAGGGGGCGGAACACCGAGGAGCTGTTTTTT.